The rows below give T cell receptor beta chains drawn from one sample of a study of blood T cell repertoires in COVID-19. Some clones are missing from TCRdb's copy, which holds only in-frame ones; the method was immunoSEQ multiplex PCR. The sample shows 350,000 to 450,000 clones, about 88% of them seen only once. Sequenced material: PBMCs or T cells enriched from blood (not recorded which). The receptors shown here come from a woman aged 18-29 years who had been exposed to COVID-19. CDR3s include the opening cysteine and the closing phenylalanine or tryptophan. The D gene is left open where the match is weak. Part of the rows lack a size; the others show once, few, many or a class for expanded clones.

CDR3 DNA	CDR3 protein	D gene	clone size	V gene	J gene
TGTGCCAGCAGCCAACGACAGGACAGTCCCCGTGGCTACACCTTC	CASSQRQDSPRGYTF	-	-	TRBV3-1/TRBV3-2	TRBJ1-2
TGTGCCAGCAGTGTAGCGGGAGGCTACGAGCAGTACTTC	CASSVAGGYEQYF	TRBD2	-	TRBV12-3/TRBV12-4	TRBJ2-7
TGTGCCAGCAAAGAAACCCAGGGCGGGGAGCTGTTTTTT	CASKETQGGELFF	-	-	TRBV6-5	TRBJ2-2
TGTGCCAGCAGTCAGGGTTCTCTCTCCACAGATACGCAGTATTTT	CASSQGSLSTDTQYF	-	-	TRBV27	TRBJ2-3
TGTGCCAGCAGCGGCGCGGGGGGATCGAATGAGCAGTTCTTC	CASSGAGGSNEQFF	TRBD2	-	TRBV9	TRBJ2-1
TGTGCCTGGAGTTCACGGACAGGGGGGTCACCCCTCCACTTT	CAWSSRTGGSPLHF	TRBD1	-	TRBV30	TRBJ1-6
TGTGCCAGCAGCTTAATATTGGCCCTCGGGGACAGTATTTCCTACGAGCAGTACTTC	CASSLILALGDSISYEQYF	TRBD1	-	TRBV7-8	TRBJ2-7
TGTGCCAGCAGTACCACAGGGGTCCAAGAGACCCAGTACTTC	CASSTTGVQETQYF	TRBD1	once	TRBV6-5	TRBJ2-5
TGTGCCAGCAGCCCCACGGACAGGGTTAGCACAGATACGCAGTATTTT	CASSPTDRVSTDTQYF	TRBD1	-	TRBV5-4	TRBJ2-3
TGCGCCAGCAGTGACCTTCGAAGTGGCGGGAGGGGGGTTAATGAGCAGTTCTTC	CASSDLRSGGRGVNEQFF	TRBD2	-	TRBV10-1	TRBJ2-1
TGTGCCAGCAGTTACTCGACAGGGTCAATGAACACTGAAGCTTTCTTT	CASSYSTGSMNTEAFF	TRBD1	few	TRBV6-5	TRBJ1-1
TGTGCCAGTACGACAGGGTCTTATGGCTACACCTTC	CASTTGSYGYTF	TRBD1	once	TRBV19	TRBJ1-2
TGTGCCAGCAGTGTTCTCTTGGACAGGGGTTACGAGCAGTACTTC	CASSVLLDRGYEQYF	TRBD1	-	TRBV6-4	TRBJ2-7
TGTGCCAGCACGCCGGGACTTCGCACAGATACGCAGTATTTT	CASTPGLRTDTQYF	-	-	TRBV2	TRBJ2-3
TGTGCCAGCAGCCTAACCGGGACAGGAGATTACGAGCAGTACTTC	CASSLTGTGDYEQYF	TRBD1	-	TRBV4-2	TRBJ2-7
TGTGCCAGCAGCTTGGTTGCGGGGGGGACCTTTTACGAGCAGTACTTC	CASSLVAGGTFYEQYF	TRBD2	-	TRBV7-2	TRBJ2-7
TGTGCCAGCAGCTTAACTAGTGACTACGGGGGTGAGCAGTTCTTC	CASSLTSDYGGEQFF	-	-	TRBV7-3	TRBJ2-1
TGTGCCAGTAGTCCAACCGGGACAGGGGACTATGGCTACACCTTC	CASSPTGTGDYGYTF	TRBD1	-	TRBV19	TRBJ1-2
TGTGCCAGCAGTCACTTAGCCAACTACGAGCAGTACTTC	CASSHLANYEQYF	-	-	TRBV13	TRBJ2-7
TGTGCCAGCTCAAAAGGAGGTGAAAAACTGTTTTTT	CASSKGGEKLFF	-	-	TRBV13	TRBJ1-4